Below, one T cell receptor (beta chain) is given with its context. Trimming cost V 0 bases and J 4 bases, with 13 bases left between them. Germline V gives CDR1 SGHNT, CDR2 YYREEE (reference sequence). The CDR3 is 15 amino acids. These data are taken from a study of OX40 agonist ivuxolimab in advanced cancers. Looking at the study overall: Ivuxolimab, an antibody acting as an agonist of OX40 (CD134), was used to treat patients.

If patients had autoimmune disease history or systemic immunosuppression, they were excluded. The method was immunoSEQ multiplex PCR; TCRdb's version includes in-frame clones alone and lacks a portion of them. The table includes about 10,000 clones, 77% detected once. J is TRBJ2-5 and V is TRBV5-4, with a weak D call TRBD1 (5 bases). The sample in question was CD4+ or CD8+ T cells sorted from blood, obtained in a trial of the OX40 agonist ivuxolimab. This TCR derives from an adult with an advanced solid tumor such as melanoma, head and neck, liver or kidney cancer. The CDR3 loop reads CASSLAGRGLETQYF. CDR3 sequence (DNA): TGTGCCAGCAGCTTGGCGGGTAGGGGTCTAGAGACCCAGTACTTC.